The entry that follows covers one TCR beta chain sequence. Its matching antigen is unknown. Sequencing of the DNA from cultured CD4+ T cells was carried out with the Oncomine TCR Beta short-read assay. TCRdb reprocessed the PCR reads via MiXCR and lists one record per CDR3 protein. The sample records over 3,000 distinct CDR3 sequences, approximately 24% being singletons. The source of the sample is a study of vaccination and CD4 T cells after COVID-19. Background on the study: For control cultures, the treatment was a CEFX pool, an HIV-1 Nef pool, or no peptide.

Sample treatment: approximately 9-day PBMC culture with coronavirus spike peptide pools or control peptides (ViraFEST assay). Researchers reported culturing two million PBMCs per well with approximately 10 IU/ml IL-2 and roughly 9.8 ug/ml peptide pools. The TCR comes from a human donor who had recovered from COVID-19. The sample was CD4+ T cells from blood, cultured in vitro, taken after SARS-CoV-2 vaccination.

In DNA, the CDR3 is TGTGCCAGCAGCCCCACCCGGACGGGGCGGTATGGCTACACCTTC. Its protein product is CASSPTRTGRYGYTF. The chain uses TRBV6-1 and TRBJ1-2; a possible D gene is TRBD1 (5 bases). Germline CDR1 is MNHNS and CDR2 is SASEGT. Trimming stripped 6 bases from V and 5 bases from J, with 19 bases between. The CDR3 has 15 amino acids.